The 2 T cell receptor beta chains below were found in one sample sequenced in a study of tissue T cells after allogeneic stem cell transplantation. Measured with immunoSEQ multiplex PCR; TCRdb has only the in-frame clones, and not every one. This sample has about 10,000 clones; around three fifths occur once, and the top ten carry 7.5% to 10%. The material was tissue from the jejunum, obtained at autopsy. The origin of the receptors is a woman aged 18 to 50 with breast cancer.

The V and J genes are TRBV6-5 and TRBJ1-1, with D possibly TRBD1 on 5 matching bases. V was shortened by 4 bases and J by 6 bases, with 12 bases between the two germline ends. There are 13 residues in the CDR3. Per germline, CDR1 MNHEY and CDR2 SVGAGI. This CDR3 reads CASSSPGVSEAFF. CDR3 nucleotides: TGTGCCAGCAGTTCCCCGGGGGTTTCTGAAGCTTTCTTT.

The chain has TRBV24-1 and TRBJ1-4; 7 nucleotides agree with TRBD1. This CDR3 spans 16 amino acids. Germline CDR1 and CDR2: KGHDR and SFDVKD. V lost 4 bases to trimming and J lost 5 bases; unmatched junction nucleotides: 9. Here the CDR3 DNA reads TGTGCCACCAGTGACCGTACCTACAGGGGAAATGAAAAACTGTTTTTT. Translated: CATSDRTYRGNEKLFF.